The T cell receptor (beta chain) described here comes from a study of CD8+ T cells in alopecia areata. For the study at large: Treated patients were given 5 to 10 mg oral tofacitinib twice daily. The duration of tofacitinib was 6 to 18 months, with 6 months off drug afterward.

RNA was extracted and reverse transcribed into cDNA as the sequencing template. TCRdb keeps only in-frame clones here, not all; method: immunoSEQ multiplex PCR. The sample has approximately 180,000 clones; roughly 60% are singletons. The ends lost 1 base at V and 5 bases at J; junction bases unmatched: 2. The germline gives CDR1 KGHSH, CDR2 LQKENI. There are 14 residues in the CDR3. This receptor was obtained from a human donor with alopecia areata. The chain joins TRBV18 to TRBJ2-5; the match to TRBD2 covers 9 bases. The sample consisted of CD4+ T cells sorted from blood, taken at week 0. The CDR3 spells CASSPRTSEETQYF. The CDR3 region has the DNA TGTGCCAGCTCACCACGGACTAGCGAGGAGACCCAGTACTTC.